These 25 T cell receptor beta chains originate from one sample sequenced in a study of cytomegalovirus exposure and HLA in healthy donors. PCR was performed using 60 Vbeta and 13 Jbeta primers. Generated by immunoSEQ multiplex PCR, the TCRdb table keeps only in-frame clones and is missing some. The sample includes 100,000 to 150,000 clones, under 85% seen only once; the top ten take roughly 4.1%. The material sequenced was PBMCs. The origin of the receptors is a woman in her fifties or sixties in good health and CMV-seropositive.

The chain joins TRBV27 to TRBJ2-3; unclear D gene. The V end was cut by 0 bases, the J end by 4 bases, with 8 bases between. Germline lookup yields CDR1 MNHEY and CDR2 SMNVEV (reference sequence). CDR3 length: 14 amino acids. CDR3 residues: CASSLSVTSDTQYF. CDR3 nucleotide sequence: TGTGCCAGCAGTTTATCGGTAACTTCAGATACGCAGTATTTT.

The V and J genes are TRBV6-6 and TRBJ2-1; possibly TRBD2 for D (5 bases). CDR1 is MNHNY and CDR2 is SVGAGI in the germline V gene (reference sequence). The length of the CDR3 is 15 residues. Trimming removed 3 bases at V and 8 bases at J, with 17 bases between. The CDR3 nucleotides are TGTGCCAGCAGTTATAAGAGGGAAGCTAGCCATGAGCAGTTCTTC. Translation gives CASSYKREASHEQFF.

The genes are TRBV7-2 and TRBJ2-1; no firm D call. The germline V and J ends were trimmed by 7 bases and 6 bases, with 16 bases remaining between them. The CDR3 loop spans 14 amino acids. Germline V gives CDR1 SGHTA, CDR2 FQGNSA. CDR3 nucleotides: TGTGCCAGCATCCAAACGTTCCACGGCAATGAGCAGTTCTTC. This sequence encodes CASIQTFHGNEQFF.

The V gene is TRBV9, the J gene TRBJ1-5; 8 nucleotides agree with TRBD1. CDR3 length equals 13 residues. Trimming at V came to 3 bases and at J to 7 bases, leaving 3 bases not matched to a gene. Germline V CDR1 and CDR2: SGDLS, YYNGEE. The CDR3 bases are TGTGCCAGCAGCGCACAGGGGGGACAGCCCCAGCATTTT. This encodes CASSAQGGQPQHF.

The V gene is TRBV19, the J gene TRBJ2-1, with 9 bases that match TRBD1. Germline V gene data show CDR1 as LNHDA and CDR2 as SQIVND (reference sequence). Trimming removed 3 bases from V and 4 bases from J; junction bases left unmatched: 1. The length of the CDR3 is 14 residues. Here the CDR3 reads CASSIDRGYNEQFF. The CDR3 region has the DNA TGTGCCAGTAGTATTGACAGGGGGTACAATGAGCAGTTCTTC.

The CDR3 protein is CASTPRRGTNSPLHF. CDR3 nucleotides: TGTGCCAGCACCCCGCGAAGGGGTACCAATTCACCCCTCCACTTT. The V call is TRBV6-5, the J call TRBJ1-6; weak D call: TRBD1 (5 bases). CDR1 and CDR2 (germline): MNHEY, SVGAGI. The CDR3 covers 15 residues. Trimming shortened V by 7 bases and J by 7 bases, and 17 bases separated the two germline ends.

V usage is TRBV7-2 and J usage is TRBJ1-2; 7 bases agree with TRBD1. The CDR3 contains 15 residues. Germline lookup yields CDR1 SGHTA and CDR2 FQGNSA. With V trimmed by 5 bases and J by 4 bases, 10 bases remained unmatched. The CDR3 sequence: CASSPPNDRVYGYTF. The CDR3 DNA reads TGTGCCAGCAGCCCCCCCAACGACAGGGTCTATGGCTACACCTTC.

Here the CDR3 reads CASSHRQGSETQYF. CDR3 bases: TGCGCCAGCAGCCACCGACAGGGTTCAGAGACCCAGTACTTC. The V gene is TRBV4-1, the J gene TRBJ2-5; 7 bases align to TRBD1. Germline V gives CDR1 MGHRA, CDR2 YSYEKL. The V and J ends lost 3 bases and 4 bases, in that order; junction bases with no gene match: 5. This CDR3 has 14 residues.

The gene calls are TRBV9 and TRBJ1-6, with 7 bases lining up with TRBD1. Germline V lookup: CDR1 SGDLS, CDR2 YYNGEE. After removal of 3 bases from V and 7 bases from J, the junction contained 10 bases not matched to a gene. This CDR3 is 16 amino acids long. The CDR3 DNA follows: TGTGCCAGCAGCGAATTAAGGACAGGAGAAAATTCACCCCTCCACTTT. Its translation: CASSELRTGENSPLHF.

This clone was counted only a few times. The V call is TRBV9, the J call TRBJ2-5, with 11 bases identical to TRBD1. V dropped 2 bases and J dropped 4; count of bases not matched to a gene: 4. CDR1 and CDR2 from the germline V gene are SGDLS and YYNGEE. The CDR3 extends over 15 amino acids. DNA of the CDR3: TGTGCCAGCAGCGTTAGGGGACAGGGGGGAGAGACCCAGTACTTC. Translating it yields CASSVRGQGGETQYF.

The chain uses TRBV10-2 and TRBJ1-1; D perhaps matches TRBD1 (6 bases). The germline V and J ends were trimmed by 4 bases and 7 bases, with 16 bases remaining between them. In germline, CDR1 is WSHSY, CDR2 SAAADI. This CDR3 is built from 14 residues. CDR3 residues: CASSGGPGQGEAFF. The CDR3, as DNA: TGCGCCAGCAGTGGGGGGCCCGGGCAGGGTGAAGCTTTCTTT.

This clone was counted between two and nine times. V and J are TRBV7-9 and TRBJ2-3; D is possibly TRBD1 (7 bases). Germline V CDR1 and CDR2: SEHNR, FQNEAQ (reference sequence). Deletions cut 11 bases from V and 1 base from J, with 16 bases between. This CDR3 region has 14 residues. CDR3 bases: TGTGCCGGCGGGGACAGCGGACGCACAGATACGCAGTATTTT. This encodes CAGGDSGRTDTQYF.

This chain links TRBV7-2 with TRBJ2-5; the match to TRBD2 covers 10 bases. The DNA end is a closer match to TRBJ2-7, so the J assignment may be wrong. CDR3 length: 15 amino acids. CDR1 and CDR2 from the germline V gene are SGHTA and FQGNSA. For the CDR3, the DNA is TGTGCCAGCAGCTCGAGCGGGGGGGCCCAATACGAGCAGTACTTC. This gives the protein CASSSSGGAQYEQYF.

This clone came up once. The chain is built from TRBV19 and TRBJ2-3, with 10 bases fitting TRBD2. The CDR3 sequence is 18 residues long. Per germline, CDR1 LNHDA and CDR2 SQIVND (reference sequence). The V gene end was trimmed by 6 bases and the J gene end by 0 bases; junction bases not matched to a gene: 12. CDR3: CASRVSSGGAPSTDTQYF. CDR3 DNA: TGTGCCAGTAGAGTTTCCAGCGGGGGGGCCCCGAGCACAGATACGCAGTATTTT.

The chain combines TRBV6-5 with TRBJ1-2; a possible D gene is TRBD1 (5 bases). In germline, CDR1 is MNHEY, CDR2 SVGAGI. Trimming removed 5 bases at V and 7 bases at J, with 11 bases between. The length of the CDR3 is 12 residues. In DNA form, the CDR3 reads TGTGCCAGCAGTCTCCTGGGGGGTGGCTACACCTTC. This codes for CASSLLGGGYTF.

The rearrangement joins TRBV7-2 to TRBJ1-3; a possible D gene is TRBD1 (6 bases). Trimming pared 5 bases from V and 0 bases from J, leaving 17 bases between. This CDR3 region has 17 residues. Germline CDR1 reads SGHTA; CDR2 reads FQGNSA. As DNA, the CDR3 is TGTGCCAGCAGCAGAGACAGGTCTAGTAACTCTGGAAACACCATATATTTT. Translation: CASSRDRSSNSGNTIYF.

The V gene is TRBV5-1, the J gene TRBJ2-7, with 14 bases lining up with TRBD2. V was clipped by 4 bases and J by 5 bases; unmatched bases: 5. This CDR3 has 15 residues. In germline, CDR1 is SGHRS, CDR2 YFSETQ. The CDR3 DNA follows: TGCGCCAGCAGCGGGGGGACTAGCGGGGGTGACGAGCAGTACTTC. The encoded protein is CASSGGTSGGDEQYF. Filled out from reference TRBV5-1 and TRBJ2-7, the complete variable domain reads KAGVTQTPRYLIKTRGQQVTLSCSPISGHRSVSWYQQTPGQGLQFLFEYFSETQRNKGNFPGRFSGRQFSNSRSEMNVSTLELGDSALYLCASSGGTSGGDEQYFGPGTRLTVT.

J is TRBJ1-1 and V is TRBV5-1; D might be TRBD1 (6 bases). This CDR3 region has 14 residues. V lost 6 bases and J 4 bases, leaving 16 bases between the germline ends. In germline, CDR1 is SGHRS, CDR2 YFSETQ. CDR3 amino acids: CASNTGLLGTEAFF. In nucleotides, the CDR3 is TGCGCCAGCAACACAGGGTTATTGGGCACTGAAGCTTTCTTT.

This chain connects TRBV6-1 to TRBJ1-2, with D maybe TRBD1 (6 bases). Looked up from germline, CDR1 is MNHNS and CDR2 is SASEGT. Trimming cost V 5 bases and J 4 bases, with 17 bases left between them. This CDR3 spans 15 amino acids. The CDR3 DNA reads TGTGCCAGCAGTACACCGGGACATGAGCTCTATGGCTACACCTTC. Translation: CASSTPGHELYGYTF.

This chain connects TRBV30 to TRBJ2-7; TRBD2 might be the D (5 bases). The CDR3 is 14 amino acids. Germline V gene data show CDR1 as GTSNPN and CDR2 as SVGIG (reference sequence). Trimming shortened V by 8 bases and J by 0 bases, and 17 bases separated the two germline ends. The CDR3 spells CARNRSGSSYEQYF. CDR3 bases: TGTGCCCGGAATCGATCGGGGAGCTCCTACGAGCAGTACTTC.

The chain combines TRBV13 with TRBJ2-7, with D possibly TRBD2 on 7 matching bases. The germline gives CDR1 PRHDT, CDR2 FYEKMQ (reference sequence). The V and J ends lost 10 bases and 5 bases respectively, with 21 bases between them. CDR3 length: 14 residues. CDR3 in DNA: TGTGCCACCCGACGAGGGGGGGCCTTCAACGAGCAGTACTTC. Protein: CATRRGGAFNEQYF.

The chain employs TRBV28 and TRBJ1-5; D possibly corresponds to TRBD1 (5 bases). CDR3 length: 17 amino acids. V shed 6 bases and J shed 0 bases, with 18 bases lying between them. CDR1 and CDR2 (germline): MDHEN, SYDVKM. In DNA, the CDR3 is TGTGCCAGCAGCTTGGGGGGGAGGGCTTATAGCAATCAGCCCCAGCATTTT. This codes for CASSLGGRAYSNQPQHF.

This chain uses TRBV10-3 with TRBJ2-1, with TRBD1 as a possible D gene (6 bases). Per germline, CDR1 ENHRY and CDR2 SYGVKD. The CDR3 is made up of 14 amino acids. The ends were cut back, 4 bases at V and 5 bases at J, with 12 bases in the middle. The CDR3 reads CAISVQGLDNEQFF. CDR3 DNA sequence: TGTGCCATCAGTGTACAGGGTCTCGACAATGAGCAGTTCTTC.

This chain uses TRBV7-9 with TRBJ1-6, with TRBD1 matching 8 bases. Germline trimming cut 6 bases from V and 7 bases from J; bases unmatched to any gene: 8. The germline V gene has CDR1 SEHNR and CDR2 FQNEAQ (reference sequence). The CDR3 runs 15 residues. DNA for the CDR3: TGTGCCAGCAGTTCCTACAGGGGGAGCAATTCACCCCTCCACTTT. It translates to CASSSYRGSNSPLHF. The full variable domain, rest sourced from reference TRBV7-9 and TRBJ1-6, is DTGVSQNPRHKITKRGQNVTFRCDPISEHNRLYWYRQTLGQGPEFLTYFQNEAQLEKSRLLSDRFSAERPKGSFSTLEIQRTEQGDSAMYLCASSSYRGSNSPLHFGNGTRLTVT.

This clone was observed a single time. CDR3: CASSEGPGYTDTQYF. CDR3 in DNA: TGTGCCAGCAGTGAAGGTCCAGGATACACAGATACGCAGTATTTT. The chain carries TRBV2 and TRBJ2-3, with D unclear. The CDR3 is made up of 15 amino acids. V lost 1 base, J lost 2 bases, and 10 bases lay in between. Germline assignment: CDR1 SNHLY and CDR2 FYNNEI.